One sample yielded the 17 T cell receptor beta chains listed below, sequenced in a study of PD-1 and CTLA-4 blockade in melanoma (dated by TCRdb to 2020 to 2022). Library preparation employed the immunoSEQ multiplex PCR assay. Drawn from immuneACCESS, this table holds only the in-frame rearrangements with V and J called that TCRdb kept. Clones are partly lost; checked studies trace under half to an unresolved V gene and leave the rest unexplained. The sample table contains 15,000 to 20,000 clones; only one count was recorded for roughly two thirds of them. In total, the top ten clones hold 16% of the sample. The starting material was CD8+ T cells from peripheral blood, obtained before anti-PD-1 treatment. The receptors originated from a human donor with melanoma.

This sequence joins TRBV7-2 and TRBJ2-5, with 7 bases fitting TRBD1. The ends lost 3 bases at V and 0 bases at J; junction bases unmatched: 7. This CDR3 comprises 16 residues. Germline lookup yields CDR1 SGHTA and CDR2 FQGNSA. In DNA, the CDR3 is TGTGCCAGCAGCTTCCGGGACAGTTCGTACCAAGAGACCCAGTACTTC. Translating it yields CASSFRDSSYQETQYF.

The J gene is TRBJ2-7, the V gene TRBV5-6; perhaps TRBD1 as D (6 bases). This CDR3 spans 14 amino acids. V dropped 4 bases and J dropped 2 bases, with 13 bases sitting between them. The V gene's germline CDR1 is SGHDT and CDR2 YYEEEE. This CDR3 reads CASSPGTSAYEQYF. The CDR3 bases are TGTGCCAGCAGCCCCGGGACAAGCGCCTACGAGCAGTACTTC.

The gene calls are TRBV29-1 and TRBJ1-2; D unresolved. Germline values: CDR1 SQVTM, CDR2 ANQGSEA. The CDR3 is 14 residues long. The germline V and J ends were trimmed by 0 bases and 5 bases, with 13 bases remaining between them. DNA for the CDR3: TGCAGCGTTGAAGATCAAGAACAGTCTTATGGCTACACCTTC. This gives the protein CSVEDQEQSYGYTF.

The chain employs TRBV6-4 and TRBJ2-1; a weak D match, TRBD1 (7 bases). Trimming shortened V by 0 bases and J by 3 bases, and 12 bases separated the two germline ends. The CDR3 runs 16 residues. Germline assignment: CDR1 MRHNA and CDR2 SNTAGT. In nucleotides, the CDR3 is TGTGCCAGCAGTGACTCGAGCAGGGGGGACTACAATGAGCAGTTCTTC. As protein: CASSDSSRGDYNEQFF.

This sequence joins TRBV24-1 and TRBJ2-5; maybe TRBD1 (6 bases). The CDR3 sequence is 14 residues long. The V gene's germline CDR1 is KGHDR and CDR2 SFDVKD. Trimming took off 4 bases at V and 2 bases at J, with 10 bases between the two ends. CDR3 region: CATSDNRVQETQYF. CDR3 bases: TGTGCCACCAGTGACAACAGGGTTCAAGAGACCCAGTACTTC.

The gene calls are TRBV2 and TRBJ1-4; no firm D call. V shed 7 bases and J shed 8 bases, with 14 bases lying between them. Germline CDR1 reads SNHLY; CDR2 reads FYNNEI. CDR3 size: 13 residues. CDR3 region: CASTSARGEKLFF. In DNA form, the CDR3 reads TGTGCCAGCACCTCCGCCCGCGGAGAAAAACTGTTTTTT.

The rearrangement joins TRBV25-1 to TRBJ2-2; D perhaps matches TRBD2 (6 bases). The CDR3 is 15 amino acids. Trimming took off 3 bases at V and 6 bases at J, with 14 bases between the two ends. Germline V gene sequence: CDR1 MGHDK, CDR2 SYGVNS. CDR3: CASSDQRETPGELFF. The CDR3 bases are TGTGCCAGCAGTGATCAACGGGAGACCCCCGGGGAGCTGTTTTTT.

This clone was picked up a small number of times. V usage is TRBV4-1 and J usage is TRBJ1-4; possible D gene TRBD1, 5 bases. V shed 5 bases and J shed 6 bases, with 19 bases lying between them. The CDR3 has 16 amino acids. The germline V gene has CDR1 MGHRA and CDR2 YSYEKL. CDR3 sequence: CASSAKTGDVHEKLFF. The CDR3 DNA sequence: TGCGCCAGCAGCGCCAAAACAGGAGACGTACATGAAAAACTGTTTTTT.

The chain has TRBV24-1 and TRBJ2-5; D is possibly TRBD2 (6 bases). The CDR3 length is 12 residues. Trimming cost V 4 bases and J 7 bases, with 9 bases left between them. Germline V gene sequence: CDR1 KGHDR, CDR2 SFDVKD. The CDR3 DNA follows: TGTGCCACCAGTGAGTACGGGGGGACCCAGTACTTC. This sequence encodes CATSEYGGTQYF.

In DNA, the CDR3 is TGTGCCAGCAGTTACTCTCCAGGGCCTGGCTACACCTTC. Its translation: CASSYSPGPGYTF. The chain joins TRBV6-5 to TRBJ1-2; the D gene is possibly TRBD1 (5 bases). Trimming left V 0 bases short and J 7 bases short, with 9 bases between. The CDR3 runs 13 residues. The V gene's germline CDR1 is MNHEY and CDR2 SVGAGI.

The sample holds a few counts of this clone. The chain carries TRBV4-1 and TRBJ1-5, with no clear D. V was clipped by 0 bases and J by 6 bases, with 12 bases between them. CDR3 length: 15 amino acids. The V gene's germline CDR1 is MGHRA and CDR2 YSYEKL. CDR3 region: CASSQDVLGVQPQHF. The CDR3 nucleotides read TGCGCCAGCAGCCAAGATGTCCTCGGGGTTCAGCCCCAGCATTTT.

This clone was counted only a few times. J is TRBJ1-2 and V is TRBV6-1; no reliable D call. Trimming shortened V by 2 bases and J by 8 bases, and 15 bases separated the two germline ends. This CDR3 region has 14 residues. Germline V gene lookup returns CDR1 MNHNS and CDR2 SASEGT. For the CDR3, the DNA is TGTGCCAGCAGTGAAACTCACGGGCTTGGCGGCTACACCTTC. This codes for CASSETHGLGGYTF.

V usage is TRBV4-2 and J usage is TRBJ1-5; perhaps TRBD1 as D (5 bases). Germline lookup yields CDR1 LGHNA and CDR2 YNFKEQ. V gave up 2 bases and J gave up 4 bases, with 18 bases separating them. This CDR3 contains 17 residues. CDR3 sequence: CASSQRYGDRLNQPQHF. CDR3 nucleotides: TGTGCCAGCAGCCAAAGGTATGGGGACCGTCTAAATCAGCCCCAGCATTTT.

The chain recombines TRBV12-3 or TRBV12-4 with TRBJ1-1; no definite D call. Trimming removed 1 base from V and 8 bases from J, with 5 bases in between. The CDR3 loop spans 11 amino acids. CDR3 coding DNA: TGTGCCAGCAGTTTAGGGACCGAAGCTTTCTTT. It specifies CASSLGTEAFF.

By share, this clone counts as medium-sized. This chain connects TRBV11-3 to TRBJ2-7; no definite D call. The V end was cut by 4 bases, the J end by 2 bases, with 9 bases between. CDR3 length equals 13 residues. The germline V gene has CDR1 SGHNT and CDR2 YENEEA. CDR3 coding DNA: TGTGCCAGCAGCTACGGACCTACCTACGAGCAGTACTTC. It codes for CASSYGPTYEQYF.

The rearrangement joins TRBV28 to TRBJ1-5; TRBD1 matches at 7 bases. The CDR3 runs 15 residues. Trimming cost V 3 bases and J 0 bases; bases outside gene matches: 2. Germline V CDR1 and CDR2: MDHEN, SYDVKM. CDR3: CASSLTGNSNQPQHF. The CDR3 DNA reads as TGTGCCAGCAGTTTGACAGGGAATAGCAATCAGCCCCAGCATTTT.

The chain joins TRBV7-9 to TRBJ2-7; 9 bases agree with TRBD1. In germline, CDR1 is SEHNR, CDR2 FQNEAQ (reference sequence). This CDR3 has 16 amino acids. V was pared by 4 bases and J by 3 bases, with 10 bases of the junction left unmatched. The CDR3 nucleotides are TGTGCCAGCAGCTCCAGAACAGGGGGCCCGATCTACGAGCAGTACTTC. Amino acid sequence: CASSSRTGGPIYEQYF.